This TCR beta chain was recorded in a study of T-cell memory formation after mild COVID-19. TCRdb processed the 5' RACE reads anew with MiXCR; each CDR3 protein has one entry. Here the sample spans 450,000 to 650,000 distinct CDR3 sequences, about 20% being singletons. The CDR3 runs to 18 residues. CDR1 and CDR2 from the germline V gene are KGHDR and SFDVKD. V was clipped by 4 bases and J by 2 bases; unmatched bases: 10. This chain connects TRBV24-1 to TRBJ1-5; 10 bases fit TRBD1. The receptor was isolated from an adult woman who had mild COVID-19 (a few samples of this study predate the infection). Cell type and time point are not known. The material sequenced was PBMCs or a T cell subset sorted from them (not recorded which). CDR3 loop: CATSEFDRGRVGNQPQHF. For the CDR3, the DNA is TGTGCCACCAGTGAGTTCGACAGGGGGCGCGTCGGCAATCAGCCCCAGCATTTT.